The entry that follows covers one TCR beta chain sequence. Its antigen is undetermined. The data stem from a study of cytomegalovirus exposure and HLA in healthy donors. The CDR3 is made up of 15 amino acids. Germline CDR1 SGHTA, CDR2 FQGNSA. V was cut by 5 bases and J by 1 base, with 14 bases left in between. As for the donors, each was a healthy bone marrow donor. General study results and limits: In a later analysis, donors in an Asian-associated ancestry cluster reportedly had fewer N-insertions in productive TCRs than the cohort mean. For most TCR sequences rarity was the rule, although some public TCRs occurred in many donors. A few chains tied to CMV proved CMV antigen-specific in vitro.

PCR involved 60 Vbeta and 13 Jbeta primers. Sequencing used immunoSEQ multiplex PCR; TCRdb keeps in-frame clones, though not all of them. The table for this sample gives tens of thousands of clones. This receptor was obtained from a man aged 35-49 years in good health and CMV-seropositive. The V and J genes are TRBV7-2 and TRBJ1-1; no definite D call. Source material: PBMCs. CDR3 in DNA: TGTGCCAGCAGCATTGCCTCGGGTGAGAACACTGAAGCTTTCTTT. Its translation: CASSIASGENTEAFF.